This T cell receptor beta chain originates from a study of blood T cell repertoires in COVID-19. In the study overall: Some COVID-19 samples were acute and others convalescent; all came from the United States, Italy and Spain. PBMCs, B-cell-depleted T cells, or T cells provided the cDNA or gDNA that made up the material.

The ends were cut back, 2 bases at V and 5 bases at J, with 10 bases in the middle. The germline CDR1 and CDR2 sequences are GTSNPN and SVGIG (reference sequence). The CDR3 sequence is 13 residues long. In the study's own analysis: Estimated nucleated cell counts came from reference gene primer amplification. Using immunoSEQ multiplex PCR, the repertoire was profiled, and TCRdb retains in-frame clones only, with some absent. V and J calls and clone size are those listed in that table; D and trimming were worked out from the DNA. Among roughly 230,000 clones, about 80% were seen once, and the ten largest hold 7.4%.

The chain has TRBV30 and TRBJ1-3; the D gene is possibly TRBD1 (6 bases). This receptor was identified in a woman in her 50s with acute or convalescent COVID-19. The specimen was peripheral blood. This CDR3 is CAWSPWGRNTIYF. In DNA, the CDR3 is TGTGCCTGGAGTCCCTGGGGGCGAAACACCATATATTTT.